The present T cell receptor beta chain was sequenced within a study of cytomegalovirus exposure and HLA in healthy donors. Study-wide results and caveats: Reportedly, fewer N-insertions than the roughly 690-donor mean appeared in an Asian-associated ancestry cluster in a later analysis. A later analysis showed HLA-associated TCR beta chains outstripping equally common others in clonal expansion.

Researchers ran the PCR with 60 Vbeta and 13 Jbeta primers. Produced via immunoSEQ multiplex PCR; TCRdb's table is partial and in-frame only. Among almost 200,000 clones listed, around 79% were seen once. Germline trimming cut 5 bases from V and 5 bases from J; bases unmatched to any gene: 0. The CDR3 runs 14 residues. Germline V lookup: CDR1 SEHNR, CDR2 FQNEAQ (reference sequence). Details on this clone: Its cognate antigen is unknown.

The V and J genes are TRBV7-9 and TRBJ2-1; 13 bases map to TRBD2. This TCR was sampled from a woman aged 25 to 39 in good health and CMV-seropositive. Specimen: PBMCs. CDR3 sequence reads: CASSGLAGDNEQFF. As DNA, the CDR3 is TGTGCCAGCAGCGGACTAGCGGGAGACAATGAGCAGTTCTTC. Full variable domain (outside the CDR3, taken from reference TRBV7-9 and TRBJ2-1): DTGVSQNPRHKITKRGQNVTFRCDPISEHNRLYWYRQTLGQGPEFLTYFQNEAQLEKSRLLSDRFSAERPKGSFSTLEIQRTEQGDSAMYLCASSGLAGDNEQFFGPGTRLTVL.